The 23 T cell receptor beta chains below were found in one sample sequenced in a study of blood T cell repertoires in COVID-19. Method: immunoSEQ multiplex PCR; TCRdb's copy keeps in-frame clones and lacks some. The table shows 80,000 to 90,000 clones, with 80% to 90% occurring only once. Sequences were obtained from peripheral blood. The source of these receptors is a man at least 80 years old with active or convalescent COVID-19.

The gene calls are TRBV19 and TRBJ1-5; TRBD1 matches at 9 bases. The CDR3 has 13 residues. The germline V gene has CDR1 LNHDA and CDR2 SQIVND (reference sequence). J gave up 6 bases and V 9 bases, and 6 bases lay outside the gene matches. CDR3 in DNA: TGTGCCAGCACGACAGGGGGTGTTCAGCCCCAGCATTTT. Its protein product is CASTTGGVQPQHF.

The chain links TRBV11-2 to TRBJ2-7, with 14 bases lining up with TRBD2. V shed 6 bases, J shed 7 bases, and the junction held 5 bases outside the gene matches. Germline CDR1 and CDR2: SGHAT and FQNNGV. The CDR3 has 14 amino acids. The CDR3 loop reads CASSGTSGSWEQYF. The CDR3 DNA reads as TGTGCCAGCAGTGGGACTAGCGGGAGCTGGGAGCAGTACTTC.

The chain links TRBV7-2 to TRBJ2-2, with 7 bases fitting TRBD2. Germline V CDR1 and CDR2: SGHTA, FQGNSA. The CDR3 has 16 residues. V gave up 7 bases and J gave up 1 base; unmatched junction bases: 9. DNA for the CDR3: TGTGCCAGCACCTTCCCGGCTAGCGGGAACACCGGGGAGCTGTTTTTT. Translation: CASTFPASGNTGELFF. Together with reference TRBV7-2 and TRBJ2-2, the CDR3 gives the full variable domain: GAGVSQSPSNKVTEKGKDVELRCDPISGHTALYWYRQSLGQGLEFLIYFQGNSAPDKSGLPSDRFSAERTGGSVSTLTIQRTQQEDSAVYLCASTFPASGNTGELFFGEGSRLTVL.

The chain joins TRBV18 to TRBJ2-1; 8 bases fit TRBD1. The V gene's germline CDR1 is KGHSH and CDR2 LQKENI. Trimming removed 2 bases from V and 6 bases from J; junction bases left unmatched: 12. The CDR3 spans 17 residues. The CDR3 region has the DNA TGTGCCAGCTCACCAGACAGGGGTACTTCAGCAGGCAATGAGCAGTTCTTC. Amino acids: CASSPDRGTSAGNEQFF.

The chain uses TRBV9 and TRBJ2-5; no clear D. V lost 0 bases and J 0 bases, leaving 6 bases between the germline ends. The CDR3 is made up of 14 amino acids. Germline-derived CDR1 and CDR2 are SGDLS and YYNGEE. The CDR3 reads CASSVGDYQETQYF. CDR3 in DNA: TGTGCCAGCAGCGTAGGAGACTACCAAGAGACCCAGTACTTC. Looking up the rest from reference TRBV9 and TRBJ2-5 gives the full variable domain: DSGVTQTPKHLITATGQRVTLRCSPRSGDLSVYWYQQSLDQGLQFLIQYYNGEERAKGNILERFSAQQFPDLHSELNLSSLELGDSALYFCASSVGDYQETQYFGPGTRLLVL.

In its sample, this clone was seen a few times. This chain joins TRBV18 and TRBJ1-5; tentative D call: TRBD1 (6 bases). Deletions cut 6 bases from V and 1 base from J, with 13 bases between. Germline CDR1 KGHSH, CDR2 LQKENI. This CDR3 spans 15 amino acids. Here the CDR3 DNA reads TGTGCCAGCTCTCTCTGGACAGAGAGCAATCAGCCCCAGCATTTT. Residues: CASSLWTESNQPQHF.

The rearrangement joins TRBV5-4 to TRBJ1-1; TRBD1 agrees at 10 bases. J lost 5 bases, V lost 6 bases, and 7 bases had no gene match. The CDR3 is made up of 14 amino acids. The germline CDR1 and CDR2 sequences are SGHNT and YYREEE (reference sequence). The CDR3 DNA sequence: TGTGCCAGCAACGCGGACAGGGGGGAAACTGAAGCTTTCTTT. Its translation: CASNADRGETEAFF.

The rearrangement uses TRBV12-3 or TRBV12-4 and TRBJ2-5; D gene uncertain. The length of the CDR3 is 13 residues. V shed 6 bases and J shed 4 bases, with 12 bases lying between them. The CDR3, as DNA: TGTGCCAGCAGCCTCAGTCGTCCAGAGACCCAGTACTTC. Amino acid sequence: CASSLSRPETQYF.

The chain links TRBV6-1 to TRBJ1-1; perhaps TRBD1 as D (5 bases). The CDR3 extends over 13 amino acids. Trimming shortened V by 1 base and J by 14 bases, and 17 bases separated the two germline ends. Germline V gene lookup returns CDR1 MNHNS and CDR2 SASEGT. CDR3 in DNA: TGTGCCAGCAGTGAAGGACAGAGTTGGGTATTGTTCTTT. Translating it yields CASSEGQSWVLFF.

V usage is TRBV9 and J usage is TRBJ2-3; perhaps TRBD2 as D (6 bases). Germline CDR1 SGDLS, CDR2 YYNGEE. The CDR3 is 16 amino acids. Deletions cut 0 bases from V and 1 base from J, with 12 bases between. The CDR3 DNA sequence: TGTGCCAGCAGCGTAGACGGGAGTGATGGCACAGATACGCAGTATTTT. Encoded protein: CASSVDGSDGTDTQYF.

The chain combines TRBV11-3 with TRBJ1-1, with D possibly matching TRBD1 (6 bases). Germline CDR1 is SGHNT and CDR2 is YENEEA. The CDR3 consists of 14 residues. V lost 5 bases and J lost 3, with 13 bases in between. DNA of the CDR3: TGTGCCAGCAGCGACACAGGGACGGACACTGAAGCTTTCTTT. Translating it yields CASSDTGTDTEAFF.

The V gene is TRBV18, the J gene TRBJ2-1, with TRBD2 matching 9 bases. Germline V gene sequence: CDR1 KGHSH, CDR2 LQKENI. This CDR3 contains 16 residues. V lost 3 bases, J lost 7 bases, and 10 bases stayed unmatched. The CDR3 DNA is TGTGCCAGCTCACCGCCGGGACTAGCCCTCAGAAATGAGCAGTTCTTC. Residues: CASSPPGLALRNEQFF.

The chain carries TRBV28 and TRBJ1-2; no definite D call. This CDR3 region has 13 residues. With 7 bases removed from V and 2 bases from J, the gap between germline ends came to 11 bases. Germline CDR1 reads MDHEN; CDR2 reads SYDVKM. The CDR3 region has the DNA TGTGCCAGCAACTACCACGAAAACTATGGCTACACCTTC. It yields the protein CASNYHENYGYTF.

V is TRBV4-1 and J is TRBJ2-5; weak D call: TRBD2 (6 bases). There are 16 residues in the CDR3. V was clipped by 0 bases and J by 5 bases, with 16 bases between them. Germline V gives CDR1 MGHRA, CDR2 YSYEKL. CDR3 bases: TGCGCCAGCAGCCAAGATTTTGGGGGGAGAGGTGAGACCCAGTACTTC. Its protein product is CASSQDFGGRGETQYF.

The genes are TRBV30 and TRBJ2-7, with 7 bases aligning to TRBD1. J gave up 0 bases and V 3 bases, and 5 bases lay outside the gene matches. Germline CDR1 reads GTSNPN; CDR2 reads SVGIG (reference sequence). CDR3 length: 14 amino acids. CDR3 nucleotides: TGTGCCTGGAGGGGACAGTTGAGCTCCTACGAGCAGTACTTC. Encoded protein: CAWRGQLSSYEQYF.

This rearrangement joins TRBV6-1 to TRBJ1-5; D unresolved. The CDR3 sequence is 13 residues long. V lost 1 base to trimming and J lost 4 bases, with 5 bases between them. Germline CDR1 and CDR2: MNHNS and SASEGT. CDR3 sequence: CASSEVTNQPQHF. The CDR3 DNA reads as TGTGCCAGCAGTGAAGTGACAAATCAGCCCCAGCATTTT.

This clone was seen a single time. The chain is built from TRBV20-1 and TRBJ1-6; D is uncertain. The CDR3 runs 14 residues. Trimming left V 3 bases short and J 6 bases short, with 12 bases between. The V gene's germline CDR1 is DFQATT and CDR2 SNEGSKA (reference sequence). DNA of the CDR3: TGCAGTGCTAGTATGCGGTCCGGTAATTCACCCCTCCACTTT. Translated: CSASMRSGNSPLHF.

The chain combines TRBV18 with TRBJ1-5, with D hard to call. The length of the CDR3 is 16 residues. V lost 4 bases and J lost 0, with 13 bases in between. CDR1 is KGHSH, CDR2 LQKENI, per germline. CDR3 DNA sequence: TGTGCCAGCTCACGGGAGAAAGGCCTTAGCAATCAGCCCCAGCATTTT. Its translation is CASSREKGLSNQPQHF.

The genes are TRBV7-8 and TRBJ2-3; possible D gene TRBD2, 6 bases. The germline V and J ends were trimmed by 6 bases and 5 bases, with 12 bases remaining between them. Per the germline V gene, CDR1 is SGHVS and CDR2 is FQNEAQ. CDR3 length equals 13 residues. CDR3: CASRGTRGDTQYF. CDR3 sequence (DNA): TGTGCCAGCAGGGGGACTCGCGGAGATACGCAGTATTTT.

The chain links TRBV7-2 to TRBJ1-5; D might be TRBD1 (5 bases). The CDR3 runs 15 residues. Germline loops: CDR1 SGHTA, CDR2 FQGNSA. Trimming cost V 2 bases and J 0 bases, with 8 bases left between them. The CDR3 spells CASSLNRYSNQPQHF. CDR3 nucleotide sequence: TGTGCCAGCAGCTTAAACAGGTATAGCAATCAGCCCCAGCATTTT.

The V gene is TRBV11-3, the J gene TRBJ2-5; TRBD1 aligns across 7 bases. CDR1 is SGHNT and CDR2 is YENEEA in the germline V gene. V shed 1 base, J shed 5 bases, and the junction held 7 bases outside the gene matches. The CDR3 covers 15 residues. The CDR3 reads CASSLGSQGTETQYF. The CDR3 region has the DNA TGTGCCAGCAGCTTAGGGTCACAGGGGACCGAGACCCAGTACTTC.

The CDR3 nucleotides are TGCGCCAGCAGCTTGCCCAGCGGGAGGGCTCTTTCCTACAATGAGCAGTTCTTC. As protein: CASSLPSGRALSYNEQFF. The gene calls are TRBV5-1 and TRBJ2-1; 10 nucleotides align to TRBD2. The V gene's germline CDR1 is SGHRS and CDR2 YFSETQ. This CDR3 has 18 amino acids. Trimming cost V 1 base and J 1 base; bases outside gene matches: 8.

The V gene is TRBV7-9, the J gene TRBJ2-5, with D perhaps TRBD2 (7 bases). CDR3 length: 15 amino acids. The V gene lost 5 bases and the J gene lost 6 bases, with 19 bases spanning the gap. Germline CDR1 reads SEHNR; CDR2 reads FQNEAQ (reference sequence). The CDR3 protein is CASSTGGQGTKTQYF. The DNA of the CDR3 is TGTGCCAGCAGCACCGGGGGGCAGGGTACGAAGACCCAGTACTTC.